This TCR beta chain is from a study of blood T cell repertoires in COVID-19. As for the study in general: T cells, B-cell-depleted T cells, or PBMCs supplied cDNA or gDNA.

Unmatched junction bases numbered 9, after V lost 2 bases and J lost 5 bases. Per the germline V gene, CDR1 is LNHDA and CDR2 is SQIVND (reference sequence). This CDR3 comprises 16 residues. Measured with immunoSEQ multiplex PCR; TCRdb has only the in-frame clones, and not every one. The table records over 90,000 clones, more than 90% of them present only once. Sequences were obtained from peripheral blood. This sequence originates from a man younger than 30 with acute or convalescent COVID-19. This rearrangement joins TRBV19 to TRBJ2-4; 7 positions match TRBD2. The CDR3 DNA reads as TGTGCCAGTAGTATATCGGCCAGCGGGACGGAAAACATTCAGTACTTC. It codes for CASSISASGTENIQYF. The whole variable domain, filled in from reference TRBV19 and TRBJ2-4, reads DGGITQSPKYLFRKEGQNVTLSCEQNLNHDAMYWYRQDPGQGLRLIYYSQIVNDFQKGDIAEGYSVSREKKESFPLTVTSAQKNPTAFYLCASSISASGTENIQYFGAGTRLSVL.